This TCR beta chain was captured in a study of cytomegalovirus exposure and HLA in healthy donors. Trimming took 0 bases from V and 6 from J; bases not matched to a gene: 17. This CDR3 comprises 18 residues. Germline values: CDR1 LGHNA, CDR2 YSLEER. Study conclusions and caveats: Among donors in an Asian-associated ancestry cluster, a later analysis reportedly found fewer N-insertions than the roughly 730-donor mean. Later work found that TCR association rates differed between HLA loci; DRB1 had the most and HLA-C the fewest. When the data were analyzed later, several of the most significant clusters appeared to be linked to common viral pathogens.

The PCR contained 60 Vbeta and 13 Jbeta primers. Sequencing used immunoSEQ multiplex PCR; TCRdb keeps in-frame clones, though not all of them. The profile shows more than 140,000 clones, about 79% of them singletons. This clone was seen only once. Antigen: not known. The donors gave bone marrow, and they were healthy. Sequencing used PBMCs. This chain connects TRBV4-3 to TRBJ2-7; 7 bases align to TRBD2. The clonotype comes from a male donor in good health and CMV-seronegative. CDR3 loop: CASSQDSPPSSGGREQYF. DNA of the CDR3: TGCGCCAGCAGCCAAGATTCTCCCCCCTCTAGCGGAGGGCGCGAGCAGTACTTC.